The clone carrying this T cell receptor (beta chain) appeared a single time. This sample was taken from a study of T cell changes during pregnancy in multiple sclerosis. Here immunoSEQ multiplex PCR was the method, and the copy in TCRdb shows in-frame clones only, minus some. The sample contains tens of thousands of clones, 80% to 95% of which appear only once. This clonotype was sampled from a female donor in good health, enrolled as a control in a pregnancy study. The sequencing here drew on peripheral blood, taken in the third trimester of pregnancy.

The CDR3: CATASSAGANNEQFF. The CDR3 bases are TGTGCCACCGCCTCCTCAGCGGGGGCTAACAATGAGCAGTTCTTC. The chain links TRBV27 to TRBJ2-1, with 8 nucleotides matching TRBD2. The CDR3 totals 15 residues. V gave up 10 bases and J gave up 5 bases; unmatched junction bases: 13. CDR1 and CDR2 from the germline V gene are MNHEY and SMNVEV (reference sequence).